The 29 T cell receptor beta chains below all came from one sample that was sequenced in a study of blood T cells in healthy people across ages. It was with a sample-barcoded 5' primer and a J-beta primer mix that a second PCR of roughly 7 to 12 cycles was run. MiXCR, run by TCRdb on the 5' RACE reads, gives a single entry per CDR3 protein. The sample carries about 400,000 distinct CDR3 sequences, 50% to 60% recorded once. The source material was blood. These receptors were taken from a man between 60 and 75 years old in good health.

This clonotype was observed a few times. DNA of the CDR3: TGTGCCAGCACCGTCGGTCCCGGGACAGGAGCCGGGGAGCTGTTTTTT. This codes for CASTVGPGTGAGELFF. This chain links TRBV3-1 with TRBJ2-2, with 8 bases aligning to TRBD1. Germline CDR1 reads LGHDT; CDR2 reads YNNKEL (reference sequence). The CDR3 loop spans 16 amino acids. V trimming: 7 bases; J trimming: 6 bases; junction bases outside the gene matches: 13. Variable domain in full (rest from reference TRBV3-1 and TRBJ2-2): DTAVSQTPKYLVTQMGNDKSIKCEQNLGHDTMYWYKQDSKKFLKIMFSYNNKELIINETVPNRFSPKSPDKAHLNLHINSLELGDSAVYFCASTVGPGTGAGELFFGEGSRLTVL.

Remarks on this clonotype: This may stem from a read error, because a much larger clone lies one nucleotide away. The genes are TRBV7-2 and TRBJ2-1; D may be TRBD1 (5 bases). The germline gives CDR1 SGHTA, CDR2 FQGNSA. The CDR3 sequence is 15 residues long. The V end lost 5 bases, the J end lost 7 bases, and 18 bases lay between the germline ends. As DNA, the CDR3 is TGTGCCAGCAGCCCACGACAGAGTCGGAATAATGAGCAGTTCTTC. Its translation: CASSPRQSRNNEQFF.

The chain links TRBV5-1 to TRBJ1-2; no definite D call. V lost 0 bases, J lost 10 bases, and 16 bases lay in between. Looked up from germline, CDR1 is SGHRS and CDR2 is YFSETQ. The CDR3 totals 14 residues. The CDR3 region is CASSLEGGWTDYTF. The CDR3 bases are TGCGCCAGCAGCTTGGAGGGCGGGTGGACCGACTACACCTTC.

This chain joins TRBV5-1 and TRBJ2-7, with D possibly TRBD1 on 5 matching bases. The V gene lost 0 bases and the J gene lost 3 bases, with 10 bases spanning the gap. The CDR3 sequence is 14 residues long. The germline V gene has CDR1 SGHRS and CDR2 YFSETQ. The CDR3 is CASSLAARGYEQYF. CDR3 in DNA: TGCGCCAGCAGCTTGGCCGCAAGGGGCTACGAGCAGTACTTC.

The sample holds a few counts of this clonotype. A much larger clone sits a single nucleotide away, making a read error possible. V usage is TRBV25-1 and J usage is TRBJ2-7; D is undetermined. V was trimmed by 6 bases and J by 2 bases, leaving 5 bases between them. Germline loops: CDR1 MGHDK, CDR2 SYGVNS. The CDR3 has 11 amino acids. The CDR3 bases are TGTGCCAGCAGGGCCACCTACGAGCAGTACTTC. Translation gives CASRATYEQYF.

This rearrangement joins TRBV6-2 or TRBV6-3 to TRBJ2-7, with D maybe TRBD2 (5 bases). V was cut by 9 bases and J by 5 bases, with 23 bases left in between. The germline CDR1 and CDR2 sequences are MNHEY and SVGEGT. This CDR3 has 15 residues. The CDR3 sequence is CASRLAGTSDHEQYF. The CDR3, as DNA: TGTGCCAGTCGGCTAGCCGGCACATCCGACCACGAGCAGTACTTC.

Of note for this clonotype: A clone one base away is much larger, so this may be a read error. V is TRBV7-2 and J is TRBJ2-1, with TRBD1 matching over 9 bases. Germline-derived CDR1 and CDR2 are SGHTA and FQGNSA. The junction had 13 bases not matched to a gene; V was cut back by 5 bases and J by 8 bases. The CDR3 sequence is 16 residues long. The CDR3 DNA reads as TGTGCCAGCAGCCCGCGGGCCGGGACAGGGCCCGATGAGCAGTTCTTC. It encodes CASSPRAGTGPDEQFF.

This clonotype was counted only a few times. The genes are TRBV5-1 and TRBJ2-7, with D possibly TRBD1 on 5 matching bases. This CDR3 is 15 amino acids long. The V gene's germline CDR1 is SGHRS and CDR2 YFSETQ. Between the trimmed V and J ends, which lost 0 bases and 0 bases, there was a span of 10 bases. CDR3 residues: CASSLGQTSSYEQYF. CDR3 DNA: TGCGCCAGCAGCTTGGGACAGACCAGCTCCTACGAGCAGTACTTC.

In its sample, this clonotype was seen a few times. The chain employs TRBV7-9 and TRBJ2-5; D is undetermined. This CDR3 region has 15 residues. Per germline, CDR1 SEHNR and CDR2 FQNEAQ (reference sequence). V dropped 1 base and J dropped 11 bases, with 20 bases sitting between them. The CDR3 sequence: CASSLGSAYNNEQYF. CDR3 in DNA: TGTGCCAGCAGCTTAGGGTCAGCCTACAACAATGAGCAGTACTTC.

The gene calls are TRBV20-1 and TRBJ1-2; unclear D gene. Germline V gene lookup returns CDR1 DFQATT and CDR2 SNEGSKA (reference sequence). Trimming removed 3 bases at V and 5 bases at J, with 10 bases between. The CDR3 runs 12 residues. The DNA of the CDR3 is TGCAGTGCTAGGCTTGGGGATTATGGCTACACCTTC. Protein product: CSARLGDYGYTF.

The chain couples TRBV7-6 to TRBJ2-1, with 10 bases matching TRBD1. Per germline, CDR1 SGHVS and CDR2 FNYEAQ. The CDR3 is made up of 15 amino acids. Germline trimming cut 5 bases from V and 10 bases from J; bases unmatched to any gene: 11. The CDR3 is CASSLRTGGTGEQFF. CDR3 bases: TGTGCCAGCAGCCTCAGGACAGGGGGGACGGGGGAGCAGTTCTTC. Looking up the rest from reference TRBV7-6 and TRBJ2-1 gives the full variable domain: GAGVSQSPRYKVTKRGQDVALRCDPISGHVSLYWYRQALGQGPEFLTYFNYEAQQDKSGLPNDRFSAERPEGSISTLTIQRTEQRDSAMYRCASSLRTGGTGEQFFGPGTRLTVL.

The CDR3 nucleotides read TGTGCCAGCGATTTGGGGAATAGTGGGACAGGGGATGAGACCCAGTACTTC. This translates into CASDLGNSGTGDETQYF. This chain connects TRBV27 to TRBJ2-7; TRBD1 agrees at 10 bases. The J call is in doubt because the DNA end fits TRBJ2-5 better. This CDR3 comprises 17 residues. Germline V gene lookup returns CDR1 MNHEY and CDR2 SMNVEV (reference sequence).

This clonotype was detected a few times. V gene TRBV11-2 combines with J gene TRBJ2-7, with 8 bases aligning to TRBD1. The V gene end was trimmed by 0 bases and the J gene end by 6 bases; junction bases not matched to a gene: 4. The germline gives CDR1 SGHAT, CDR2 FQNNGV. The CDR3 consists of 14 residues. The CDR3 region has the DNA TGTGCCAGCAGCTTAGATGGGACAGGAGGCGAGCAGTACTTC. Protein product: CASSLDGTGGEQYF.

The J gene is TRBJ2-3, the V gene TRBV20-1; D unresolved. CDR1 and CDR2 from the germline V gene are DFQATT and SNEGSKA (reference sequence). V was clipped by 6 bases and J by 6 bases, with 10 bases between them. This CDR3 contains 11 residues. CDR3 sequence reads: CSAVLTDTQYF. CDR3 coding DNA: TGCAGTGCCGTTCTCACGGATACGCAGTATTTT.

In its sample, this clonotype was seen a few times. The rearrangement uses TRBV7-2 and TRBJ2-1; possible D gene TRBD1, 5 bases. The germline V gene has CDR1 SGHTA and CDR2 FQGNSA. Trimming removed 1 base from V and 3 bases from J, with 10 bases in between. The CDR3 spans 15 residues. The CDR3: CASSLGQRSYNEQFF. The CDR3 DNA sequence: TGTGCCAGCAGCTTAGGACAGAGAAGCTACAATGAGCAGTTCTTC.

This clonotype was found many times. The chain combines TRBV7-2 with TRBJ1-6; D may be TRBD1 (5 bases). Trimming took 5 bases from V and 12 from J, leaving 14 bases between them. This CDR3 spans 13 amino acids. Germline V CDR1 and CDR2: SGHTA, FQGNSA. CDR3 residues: CASSIAEGLPLHF. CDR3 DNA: TGTGCCAGCAGCATTGCGGAGGGGTTACCCCTCCACTTT.

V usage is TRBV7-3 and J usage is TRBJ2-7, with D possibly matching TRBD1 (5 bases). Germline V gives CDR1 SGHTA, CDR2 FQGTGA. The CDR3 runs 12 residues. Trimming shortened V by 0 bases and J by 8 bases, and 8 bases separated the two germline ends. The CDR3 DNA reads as TGTGCCAGCAGCTTAACCAGGGATCAGCAGTACTTC. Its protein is CASSLTRDQQYF.

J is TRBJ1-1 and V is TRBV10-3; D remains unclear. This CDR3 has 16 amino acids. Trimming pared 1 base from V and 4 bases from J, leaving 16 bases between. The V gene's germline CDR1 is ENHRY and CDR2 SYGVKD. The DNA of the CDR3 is TGTGCCATCAGTGAGTACACAGAGCAGGTCGGCACTGAAGCTTTCTTT. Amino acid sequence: CAISEYTEQVGTEAFF.

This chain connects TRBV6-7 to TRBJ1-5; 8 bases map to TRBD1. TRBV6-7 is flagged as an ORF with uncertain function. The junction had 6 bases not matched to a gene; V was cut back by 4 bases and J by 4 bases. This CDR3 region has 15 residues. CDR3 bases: TGTGCCAGCAGTTCCGGGACAGGTGGAAATCAGCCCCAGCATTTT. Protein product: CASSSGTGGNQPQHF.

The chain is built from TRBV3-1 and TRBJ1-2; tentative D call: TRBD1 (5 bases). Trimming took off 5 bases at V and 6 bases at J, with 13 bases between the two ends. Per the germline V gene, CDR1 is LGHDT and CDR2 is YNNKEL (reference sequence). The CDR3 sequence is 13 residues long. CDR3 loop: CASSALRADGYTF. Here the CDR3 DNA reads TGTGCCAGCAGCGCCCTCAGGGCGGATGGCTACACCTTC.

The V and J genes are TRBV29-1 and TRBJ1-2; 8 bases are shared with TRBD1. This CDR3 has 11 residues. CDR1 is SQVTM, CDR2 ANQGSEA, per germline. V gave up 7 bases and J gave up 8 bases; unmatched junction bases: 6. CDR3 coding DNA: TGCAGCGAGAGCCGGACAGGGGGCTACACCTTC. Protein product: CSESRTGGYTF.

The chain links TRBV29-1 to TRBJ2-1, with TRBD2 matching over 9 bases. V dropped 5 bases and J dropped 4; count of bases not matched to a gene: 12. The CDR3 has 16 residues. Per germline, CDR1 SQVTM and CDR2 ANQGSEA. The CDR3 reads CSVIGLAGERYNEQFF. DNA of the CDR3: TGCAGCGTTATCGGGTTAGCGGGAGAACGATACAATGAGCAGTTCTTC.

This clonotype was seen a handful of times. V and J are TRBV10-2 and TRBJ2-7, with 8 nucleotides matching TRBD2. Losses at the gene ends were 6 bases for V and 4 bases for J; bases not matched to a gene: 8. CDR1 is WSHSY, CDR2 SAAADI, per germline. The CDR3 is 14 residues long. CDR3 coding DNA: TGCGCCAGCAGCACAGCGGGGGAGAGGTACGAGCAGTACTTC. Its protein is CASSTAGERYEQYF.

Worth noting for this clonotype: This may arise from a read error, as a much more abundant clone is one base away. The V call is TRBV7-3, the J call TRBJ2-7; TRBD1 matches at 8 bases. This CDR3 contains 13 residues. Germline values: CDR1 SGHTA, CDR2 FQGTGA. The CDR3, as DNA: TGTGCCGGCAGCTCCGACAGGGGCTACGAGCAGTACTTC. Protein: CAGSSDRGYEQYF.

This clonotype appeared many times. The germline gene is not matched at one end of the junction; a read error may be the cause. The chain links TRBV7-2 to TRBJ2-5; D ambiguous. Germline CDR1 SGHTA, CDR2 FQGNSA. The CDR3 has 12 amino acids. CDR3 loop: CASSLATENQYF. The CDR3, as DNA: TGTGCCAGCAGCTTAGCAACTGAGAACCAGTACTTC.

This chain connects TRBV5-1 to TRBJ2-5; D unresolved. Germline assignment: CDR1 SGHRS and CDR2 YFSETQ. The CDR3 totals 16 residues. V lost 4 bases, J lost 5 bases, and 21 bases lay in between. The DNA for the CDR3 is TGCGCCAGCAGCCCCAGTTTAGCCCGAAACCGGGAGACCCAGTACTTC. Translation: CASSPSLARNRETQYF.

The CDR3 DNA reads as TGCGCCAGCAGCAGCAGCGGGAGGAAGGGAGAGCAGTACTTC. This sequence encodes CASSSSGRKGEQYF. The gene calls are TRBV5-1 and TRBJ2-1, with 9 bases identical to TRBD2. The J call is uncertain, as TRBJ2-7 better fits the DNA end. CDR1 is SGHRS and CDR2 is YFSETQ in the germline V gene. CDR3 length: 14 residues.

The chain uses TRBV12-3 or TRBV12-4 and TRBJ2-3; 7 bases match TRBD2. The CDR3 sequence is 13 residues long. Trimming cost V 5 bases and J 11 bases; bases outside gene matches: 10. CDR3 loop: CASSHGTTFEQYF. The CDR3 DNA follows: TGTGCCAGCAGTCACGGGACTACCTTCGAGCAGTATTTT.

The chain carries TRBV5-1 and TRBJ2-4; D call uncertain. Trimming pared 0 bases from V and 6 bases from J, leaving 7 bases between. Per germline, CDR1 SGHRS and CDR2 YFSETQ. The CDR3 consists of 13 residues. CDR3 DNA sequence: TGCGCCAGCAGCTTGGCGTCCGTAAACATTCAGTACTTC. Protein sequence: CASSLASVNIQYF.